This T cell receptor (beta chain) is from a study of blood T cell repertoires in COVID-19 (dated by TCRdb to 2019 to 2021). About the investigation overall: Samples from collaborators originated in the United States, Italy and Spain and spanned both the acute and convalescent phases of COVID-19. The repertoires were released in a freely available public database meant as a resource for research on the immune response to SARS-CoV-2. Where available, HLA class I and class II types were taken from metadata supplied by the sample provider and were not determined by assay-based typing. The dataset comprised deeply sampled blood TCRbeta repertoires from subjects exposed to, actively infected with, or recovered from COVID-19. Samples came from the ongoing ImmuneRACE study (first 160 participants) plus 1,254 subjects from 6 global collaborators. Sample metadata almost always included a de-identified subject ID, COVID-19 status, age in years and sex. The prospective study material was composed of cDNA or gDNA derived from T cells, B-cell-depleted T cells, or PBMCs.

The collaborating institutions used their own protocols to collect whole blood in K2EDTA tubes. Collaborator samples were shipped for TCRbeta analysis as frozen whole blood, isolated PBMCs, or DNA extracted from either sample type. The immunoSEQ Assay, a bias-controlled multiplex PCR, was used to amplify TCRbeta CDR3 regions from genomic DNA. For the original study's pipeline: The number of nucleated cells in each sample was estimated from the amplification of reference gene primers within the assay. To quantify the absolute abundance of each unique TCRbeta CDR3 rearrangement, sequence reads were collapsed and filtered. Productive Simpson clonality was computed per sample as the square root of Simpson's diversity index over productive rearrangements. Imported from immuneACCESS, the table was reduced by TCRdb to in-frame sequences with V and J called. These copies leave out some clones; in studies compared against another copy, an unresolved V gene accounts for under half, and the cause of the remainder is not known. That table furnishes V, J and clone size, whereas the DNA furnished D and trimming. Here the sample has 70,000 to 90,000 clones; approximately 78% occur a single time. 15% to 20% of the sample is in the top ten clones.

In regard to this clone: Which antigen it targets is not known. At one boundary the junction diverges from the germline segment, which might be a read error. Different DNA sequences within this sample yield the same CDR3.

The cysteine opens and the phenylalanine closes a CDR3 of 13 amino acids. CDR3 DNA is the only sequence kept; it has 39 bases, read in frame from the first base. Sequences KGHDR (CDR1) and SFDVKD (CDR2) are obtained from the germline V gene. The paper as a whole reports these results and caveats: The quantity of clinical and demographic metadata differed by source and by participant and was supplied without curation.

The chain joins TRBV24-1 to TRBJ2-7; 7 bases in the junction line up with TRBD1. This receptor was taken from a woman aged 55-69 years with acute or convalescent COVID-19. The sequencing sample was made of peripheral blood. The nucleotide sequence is TGTGCCACCAGTGTGCGAGGGGGCAACGAACAGTACTTC. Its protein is CATSVRGGNEQYF.